What follows is one T cell receptor beta chain and its context. Positive CCR7 selection of CD45RO-negative cells yielded the naive CD8 cells, and terminally differentiated effector memory CD45RA+ cells were excluded. Every donor was a Caucasian adult from Nashville, Tennessee. Splitting of each subset's genomic DNA was done evenly across several immunoSEQ plates. Assay: immunoSEQ multiplex PCR; the TCRdb copy retains only in-frame clones and omits some. The sample lists around 2,000,000 clones, 85% to 95% seen once, with more than 0.95% in the top ten. This entry comes from a study of shared clonotypes between healthy human individuals. CDR1 is SGHVS and CDR2 is FQNEAQ in the germline V gene. The V segment lost 6 bases and the J segment 8 bases; nucleotides outside the gene matches: 7. There are 14 residues in the CDR3.

The specimen was naive CD8+ T cells sorted from blood. The sequence was collected from a man aged 18 to 30 in good health. The chain couples TRBV7-8 to TRBJ1-4, with TRBD1 matching 9 bases. CDR3 nucleotides: TGTGCCAGCAGGGCCGGGACAGGGAGAGAAAAACTGTTTTTT. The encoded protein is CASRAGTGREKLFF.